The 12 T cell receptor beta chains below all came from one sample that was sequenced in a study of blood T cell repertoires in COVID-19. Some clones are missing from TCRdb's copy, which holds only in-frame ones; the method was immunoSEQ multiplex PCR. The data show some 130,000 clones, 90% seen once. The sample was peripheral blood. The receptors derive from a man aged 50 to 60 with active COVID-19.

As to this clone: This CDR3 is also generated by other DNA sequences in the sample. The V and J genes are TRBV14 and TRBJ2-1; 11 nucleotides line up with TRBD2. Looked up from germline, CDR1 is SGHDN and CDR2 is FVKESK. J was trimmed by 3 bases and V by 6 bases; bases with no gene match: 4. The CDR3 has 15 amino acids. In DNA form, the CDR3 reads TGTGCCAGCAGGAGCACTAGCGGGAGCTACAATGAGCAGTTCTTC. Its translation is CASRSTSGSYNEQFF.

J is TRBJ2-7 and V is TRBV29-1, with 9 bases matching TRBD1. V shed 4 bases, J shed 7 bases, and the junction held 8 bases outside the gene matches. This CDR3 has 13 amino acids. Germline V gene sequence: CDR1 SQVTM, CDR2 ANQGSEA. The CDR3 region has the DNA TGCAGCGTTGTACGGGACAGGGCTTCTGAGCAGTACTTC. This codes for CSVVRDRASEQYF.

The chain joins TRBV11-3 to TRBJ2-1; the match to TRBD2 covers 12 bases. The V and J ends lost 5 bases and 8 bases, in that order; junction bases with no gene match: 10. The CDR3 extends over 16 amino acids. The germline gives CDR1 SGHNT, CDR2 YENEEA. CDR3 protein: CASSPVWTSGTHEQFF. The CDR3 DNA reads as TGTGCCAGCAGCCCGGTTTGGACTAGCGGGACCCATGAGCAGTTCTTC.

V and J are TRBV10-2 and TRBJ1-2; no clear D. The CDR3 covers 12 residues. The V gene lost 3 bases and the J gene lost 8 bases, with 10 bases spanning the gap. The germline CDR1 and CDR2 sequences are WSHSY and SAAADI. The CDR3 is CASSDNSDGYTF. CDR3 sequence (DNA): TGCGCCAGCAGTGATAACAGTGACGGCTACACCTTC.

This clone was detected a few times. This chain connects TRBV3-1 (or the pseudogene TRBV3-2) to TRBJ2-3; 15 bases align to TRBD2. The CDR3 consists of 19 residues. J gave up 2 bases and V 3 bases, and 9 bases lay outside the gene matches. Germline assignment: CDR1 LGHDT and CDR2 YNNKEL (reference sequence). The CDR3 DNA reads TGTGCCAGCAGCCACTACCGGACTAGCGGGGGGGGGCTCACAGATACGCAGTATTTT. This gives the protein CASSHYRTSGGGLTDTQYF.

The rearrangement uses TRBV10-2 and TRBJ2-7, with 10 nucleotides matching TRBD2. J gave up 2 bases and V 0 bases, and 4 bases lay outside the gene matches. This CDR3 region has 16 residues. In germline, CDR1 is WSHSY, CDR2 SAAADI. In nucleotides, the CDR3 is TGCGCCAGCAGTGAGTCGCCTAGCGGGAGTCCCTACGAGCAGTACGTC. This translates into CASSESPSGSPYEQYV.

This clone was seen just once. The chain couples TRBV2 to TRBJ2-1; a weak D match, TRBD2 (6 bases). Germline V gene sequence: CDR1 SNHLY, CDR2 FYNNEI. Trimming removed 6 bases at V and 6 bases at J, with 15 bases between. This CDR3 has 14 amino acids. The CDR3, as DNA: TGTGCCAGCAGAGGGTGGGGGGTAGGCAATGAGCAGTTCTTC. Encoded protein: CASRGWGVGNEQFF.

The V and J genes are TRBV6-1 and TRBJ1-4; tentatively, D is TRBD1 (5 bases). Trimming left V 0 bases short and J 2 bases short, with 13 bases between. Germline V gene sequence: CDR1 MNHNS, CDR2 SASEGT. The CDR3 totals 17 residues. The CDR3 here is CASSEAQRGLTNEKLFF. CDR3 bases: TGTGCCAGCAGTGAAGCGCAGAGGGGACTGACTAATGAAAAACTGTTTTTT.

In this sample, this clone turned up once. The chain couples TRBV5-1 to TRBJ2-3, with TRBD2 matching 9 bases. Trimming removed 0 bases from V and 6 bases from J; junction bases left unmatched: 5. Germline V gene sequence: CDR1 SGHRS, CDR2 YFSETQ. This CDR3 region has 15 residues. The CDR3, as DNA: TGCGCCAGCAGCTTGGCTAGCGGGAAGTCTGATACGCAGTATTTT. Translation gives CASSLASGKSDTQYF.

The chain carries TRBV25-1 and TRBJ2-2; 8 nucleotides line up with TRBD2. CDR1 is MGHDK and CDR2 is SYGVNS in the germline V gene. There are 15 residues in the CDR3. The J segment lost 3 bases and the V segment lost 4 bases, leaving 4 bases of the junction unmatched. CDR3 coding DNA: TGTGCCAGCAGTGTGGCCGGGAGGGACACCGGGGAGCTGTTTTTT. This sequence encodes CASSVAGRDTGELFF.

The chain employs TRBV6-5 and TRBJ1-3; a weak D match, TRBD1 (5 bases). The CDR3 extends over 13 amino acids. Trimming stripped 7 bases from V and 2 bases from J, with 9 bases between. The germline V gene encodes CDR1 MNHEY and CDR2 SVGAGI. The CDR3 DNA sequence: TGTGCCAGCATGAAAGGGGCTGGAAACACCATATATTTT. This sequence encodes CASMKGAGNTIYF.

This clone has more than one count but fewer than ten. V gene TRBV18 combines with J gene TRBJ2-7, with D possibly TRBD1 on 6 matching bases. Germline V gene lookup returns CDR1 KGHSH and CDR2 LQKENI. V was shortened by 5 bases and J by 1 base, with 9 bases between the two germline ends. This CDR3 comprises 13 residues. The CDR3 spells CASSIGGSYEQYV. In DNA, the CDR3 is TGTGCCAGCTCAATAGGGGGATCCTACGAGCAGTACGTC.